These 27 T cell receptor beta chains were sequenced from one sample in a study of T-cell memory formation after mild COVID-19. One entry per CDR3 protein, called by TCRdb with MiXCR from the 5' RACE reads. Of a few hundred thousand distinct CDR3 sequences in the sample, about 17% were seen once. Sequencing input: PBMCs or a T cell subset sorted from them (not recorded which). These receptors came from a young man who had mild COVID-19 (a few samples of this study predate the infection). Cell type and time point are not known.

The V call is TRBV7-9, the J call TRBJ2-3, with a weak D call TRBD2 (7 bases). The germline V and J ends were trimmed by 7 bases and 5 bases, with 25 bases remaining between them. The CDR3 runs to 17 residues. Germline CDR1 SEHNR, CDR2 FQNEAQ (reference sequence). DNA for the CDR3: TGTGCCAGCACATTCCGGGGGGCCCAGTTTGCAGGAGATACGCAGTATTTT. It yields the protein CASTFRGAQFAGDTQYF.

This chain uses TRBV18 with TRBJ2-7; D gene unclear. Deletions cut 3 bases from V and 5 bases from J, with 17 bases between. Per the germline V gene, CDR1 is KGHSH and CDR2 is LQKENI. The CDR3 has 15 residues. The CDR3 here is CASSPPTLDGNEQYF. In DNA, the CDR3 is TGTGCCAGCTCACCCCCGACCTTGGACGGTAACGAGCAGTACTTC.

The V gene is TRBV15, the J gene TRBJ2-3; D is perhaps TRBD1 (6 bases). CDR1 and CDR2 from the germline V gene are LNHNV and YYDKDF (reference sequence). Trimming removed 2 bases at V and 3 bases at J, with 9 bases between. CDR3 length: 14 amino acids. In nucleotides, the CDR3 is TGTGCCACCAGCAGACGTACAGGGACAGATACGCAGTATTTT. Amino acids: CATSRRTGTDTQYF.

The rearrangement uses TRBV27 and TRBJ1-2, with 8 bases identical to TRBD1. After removal of 6 bases from V and 3 bases from J, the junction contained 9 bases not matched to a gene. Germline CDR1 MNHEY, CDR2 SMNVEV (reference sequence). The CDR3 extends over 15 amino acids. This chain's CDR3 is CASRPQGAEDYGYTF. The DNA for the CDR3 is TGTGCCAGCAGGCCCCAGGGGGCTGAGGACTATGGCTACACCTTC.

The rearrangement links TRBV5-1 to TRBJ2-5, with D maybe TRBD1 (6 bases). This CDR3 has 14 amino acids. V lost 6 bases, J lost 0 bases, and 12 bases lay in between. Germline-derived CDR1 and CDR2 are SGHRS and YFSETQ. CDR3 coding DNA: TGCGCCAGCATGCCACAGGGTTACCAAGAGACCCAGTACTTC. It specifies CASMPQGYQETQYF.

This clonotype was seen a handful of times. The junction departs from germline at one end; a sequencing error may be responsible. The chain uses TRBV7-7 and TRBJ2-5; the D is unclear. CDR1 is SSHAT and CDR2 is FNYEAQ in the germline V gene (reference sequence). The CDR3 consists of 15 residues. The CDR3 DNA reads TGTGCTAGCAGCCCCACCTCTGCGAGACTGGGGACCCAGTACTTC. It codes for CASSPTSARLGTQYF.

This clonotype was recorded at least ten times. The V call is TRBV7-2, the J call TRBJ2-1; D is perhaps TRBD1 (6 bases). The CDR3 runs 16 residues. Germline loops: CDR1 SGHTA, CDR2 FQGNSA. The V end lost 1 base, the J end lost 0 bases, and 10 bases lay between the germline ends. The DNA for the CDR3 is TGTGCCAGCAGCTTAGGGCAGGGGAGCTCCTACAATGAGCAGTTCTTC. Residues: CASSLGQGSSYNEQFF.

J is TRBJ2-1 and V is TRBV7-3; TRBD1 matches at 8 bases. The J segment lost 5 bases and the V segment lost 4 bases, leaving 7 bases of the junction unmatched. This CDR3 contains 15 residues. CDR1 and CDR2 (germline): SGHTA, FQGTGA. The CDR3 spells CASSSTGEVHNEQFF. The CDR3 DNA is TGTGCCAGCAGCTCGACAGGGGAGGTGCACAATGAGCAGTTCTTC.

This clonotype has just a few counts. The chain recombines TRBV6-2 or TRBV6-3 with TRBJ1-6; TRBD1 matches at 8 bases. The germline gives CDR1 MNHEY, CDR2 SVGEGT. V shed 1 base and J 7 bases; nucleotides not matched to a gene: 3. This CDR3 has 15 amino acids. The CDR3 sequence: CASSYWTGSNSPLHF. In nucleotides, the CDR3 is TGTGCCAGCAGTTACTGGACAGGGTCGAATTCACCCCTCCACTTT.

This clonotype was picked up a small number of times. The chain combines TRBV7-8 with TRBJ2-1; 9 positions match TRBD1. This CDR3 has 13 residues. The V gene's germline CDR1 is SGHVS and CDR2 FQNEAQ. The J segment lost 14 bases and the V segment lost 0 bases, leaving 5 bases of the junction unmatched. The DNA for the CDR3 is TGTGCCAGCAGCTTAGCTTCCCGGACAGGGGAGTTCTTC. Protein product: CASSLASRTGEFF.

This clonotype was seen at least ten times. The genes are TRBV7-6 and TRBJ2-1; D might be TRBD2 (7 bases). Germline-derived CDR1 and CDR2 are SGHVS and FNYEAQ. The CDR3 runs to 15 residues. The germline V and J ends were trimmed by 1 base and 4 bases, with 11 bases remaining between them. The CDR3 sequence: CASSLVGGLYNEQFF. DNA of the CDR3: TGTGCCAGCAGCTTAGTCGGGGGGCTATACAATGAGCAGTTCTTC.

This clonotype has more than one count but fewer than ten. This chain uses TRBV20-1 with TRBJ1-1; a weak D match, TRBD1 (5 bases). CDR1 DFQATT and CDR2 SNEGSKA come from the germline V gene (reference sequence). V lost 5 bases and J lost 1, with 11 bases in between. The CDR3 runs 13 residues. The CDR3 is CSADDRGNTEAFF. The CDR3 coding sequence is TGCAGTGCTGATGACAGAGGGAACACTGAAGCTTTCTTT.

This clonotype was detected a few times. This chain links TRBV5-1 with TRBJ2-7; 10 nucleotides match TRBD1. The germline CDR1 and CDR2 sequences are SGHRS and YFSETQ. This CDR3 is built from 16 residues. V dropped 0 bases and J dropped 1; count of bases not matched to a gene: 4. CDR3 amino acids: CASSLVGDRGSYEQYV. The DNA of the CDR3 is TGCGCCAGCAGCTTGGTCGGGGACAGGGGTTCCTACGAGCAGTACGTC.

The CDR3 loop is CASSRGGLEQPQHF. CDR3 in DNA: TGTGCCAGCAGCCGCGGGGGGTTAGAACAGCCCCAGCATTTT. The chain is built from TRBV7-9 and TRBJ1-5, with a weak D call TRBD1 (5 bases). V was cut by 5 bases and J by 7 bases, with 15 bases left in between. Germline CDR1 reads SEHNR; CDR2 reads FQNEAQ (reference sequence). CDR3 length: 14 amino acids.

In its sample, this clonotype was seen a few times. The chain employs TRBV5-1 and TRBJ2-1; TRBD1 or TRBD2 may be the D gene (5 bases each). Germline-derived CDR1 and CDR2 are SGHRS and YFSETQ. CDR3 size: 15 residues. V lost 3 bases, J lost 5 bases, and 15 bases lay in between. The CDR3 DNA follows: TGCGCCAGCAGCTATCAGGGACCCCCGAACAATGAGCAGTTCTTC. Translating gives CASSYQGPPNNEQFF.

This clonotype was counted only a few times. This chain links TRBV27 with TRBJ2-1, with TRBD1 matching over 9 bases. Looked up from germline, CDR1 is MNHEY and CDR2 is SMNVEV (reference sequence). The length of the CDR3 is 13 residues. V trimming: 6 bases; J trimming: 7 bases; junction bases outside the gene matches: 4. CDR3 bases: TGTGCCAGCAGACCGACAGGGGGGAATGAGCAGTTCTTC. Protein: CASRPTGGNEQFF.

This clonotype has a count of ten or more. The genes are TRBV7-2 and TRBJ1-1; tentatively, D is TRBD1 (6 bases). The CDR3 is 13 residues long. Germline V CDR1 and CDR2: SGHTA, FQGNSA. V was clipped by 4 bases and J by 10 bases, with 16 bases between them. The CDR3 reads CASSSGQLGRAFF. CDR3 DNA: TGTGCCAGCAGCTCCGGACAGCTCGGTAGAGCTTTCTTT.

V gene TRBV7-2 combines with J gene TRBJ2-6, with D tentatively TRBD1 or TRBD2 (5 bases each). Trimming removed 4 bases at V and 4 bases at J, with 14 bases between. Per germline, CDR1 SGHTA and CDR2 FQGNSA. The CDR3 sequence is 16 residues long. In DNA form, the CDR3 reads TGTGCCAGCAGCTCCAGGGAGCGGTCCGGGGCCAACGTCCTGACTTTC. It codes for CASSSRERSGANVLTF.

This clonotype appeared a few times. This chain uses TRBV20-1 with TRBJ1-5; tentatively, D is TRBD1 (5 bases). V lost 3 bases to trimming and J lost 2 bases, with 11 bases between them. Per germline, CDR1 DFQATT and CDR2 SNEGSKA (reference sequence). The CDR3 runs 14 residues. The CDR3 coding sequence is TGCAGTGCTAGGGCAGGGTCGCGCAATCAGCCCCAGCATTTT. Translation: CSARAGSRNQPQHF.

This chain links TRBV6-5 with TRBJ1-4; TRBD1 agrees at 9 bases. This CDR3 spans 14 amino acids. Germline lookup yields CDR1 MNHEY and CDR2 SVGAGI. Unmatched junction bases numbered 5, after V lost 5 bases and J lost 7 bases. In DNA form, the CDR3 reads TGTGCCAGCAGTGCCGGGACAGGGCTTGAAAAACTGTTTTTT. Its protein is CASSAGTGLEKLFF.

This clonotype was found a few times. V usage is TRBV6-4 and J usage is TRBJ2-3; D gene unclear. Germline V gene sequence: CDR1 MRHNA, CDR2 SNTAGT. The CDR3 runs to 13 residues. Deletions cut 3 bases from V and 1 base from J, with 5 bases between. DNA of the CDR3: TGTGCCAGCAGTGAAAAGGGCACAGATACGCAGTATTTT. Translation: CASSEKGTDTQYF.

This clonotype showed up just a few times. This chain uses TRBV4-1 with TRBJ2-3, with D possibly called TRBD1 or TRBD2 (5 bases each). Looked up from germline, CDR1 is MGHRA and CDR2 is YSYEKL. CDR3 length equals 14 residues. Trimming removed 4 bases at V and 5 bases at J, with 13 bases between. The CDR3 region has the DNA TGCGCCAGCAGCCTGGCAGGGAGAGGAGATACGCAGTATTTT. Encoded protein: CASSLAGRGDTQYF.

This clonotype showed up just a few times. V gene TRBV5-5 combines with J gene TRBJ1-1; 7 bases are a match to TRBD1. The V and J ends lost 3 bases and 1 base, in that order; junction bases with no gene match: 3. CDR1 SGHKS and CDR2 YYEKEE come from the germline V gene (reference sequence). This CDR3 contains 14 residues. The CDR3 nucleotides are TGTGCCAGCAGCTGGGGACAGAGGAACACTGAAGCTTTCTTT. Translated: CASSWGQRNTEAFF.

This clonotype was found a few times. The V and J genes are TRBV10-3 and TRBJ2-2; D is uncertain. Germline CDR1 reads ENHRY; CDR2 reads SYGVKD. This CDR3 comprises 12 residues. Trimming removed 10 bases at V and 4 bases at J, with 10 bases between. CDR3 in amino acids: CATLSGTGELFF. CDR3 nucleotides: TGTGCCACCCTGAGTGGCACCGGGGAGCTGTTTTTT.

The CDR3 loop is CAISANGATNEKLFF. CDR3 bases: TGTGCCATCAGTGCAAACGGTGCAACTAATGAAAAACTGTTTTTT. The chain recombines TRBV10-3 with TRBJ1-4, with D hard to call. V was shortened by 4 bases and J by 0 bases, with 9 bases between the two germline ends. CDR1 is ENHRY and CDR2 is SYGVKD in the germline V gene. This CDR3 has 15 amino acids.

The chain links TRBV29-1 to TRBJ2-3; D possibly uses TRBD1 or TRBD2 (7 bases each). Germline CDR1 and CDR2: SQVTM and ANQGSEA. The ends were cut back, 8 bases at V and 3 bases at J, with 15 bases in the middle. The CDR3 has 13 amino acids. The DNA for the CDR3 is TGCAGCCCCAGGGGGGGGGAAACAGATACGCAGTATTTT. This translates into CSPRGGETDTQYF.

This clonotype has ten or more counts. This sequence joins TRBV12-3 or TRBV12-4 and TRBJ2-2; TRBD2 aligns across 8 bases. The CDR3 is made up of 15 amino acids. The trim removed 1 base at V and 5 bases at J, leaving 3 bases unmatched. CDR3 coding DNA: TGTGCCAGCAGTTTAGGGATAGCGGGGACCGGGGAGCTGTTTTTT. Amino acid sequence: CASSLGIAGTGELFF.